This TCR beta chain was sequenced during a study of CD8+ T cells in alopecia areata. Reverse transcribed after extraction, RNA yielded cDNA as the sequencing template. Libraries were prepared by immunoSEQ multiplex PCR; TCRdb keeps only in-frame clonotypes and omits some of them. The sample yields around 100,000 clones, roughly 53% seen once. General observations from the study: Sequenced scalp T cells also include alphabeta T cells resident in normal skin. In lesional scalp, particularly from alopecia totalis/universalis, clonality was higher than in normal scalp.

Of note for this clone: Its antigen is unidentified.

J lost 1 base, V lost 4 bases, and 8 bases had no gene match. There are 15 residues in the CDR3. Germline values: CDR1 SGDLS, CDR2 YYNGEE. The rearrangement links TRBV9 to TRBJ2-7; TRBD2 aligns across 7 bases. The sample comprised CD4+ T cells sorted from blood. This TCR derives from a human donor in good health. The CDR3 DNA is TGTGCCAGCAGCCCCGAGTTGGGGGGGTCCTACGAGCAGTACTTC. Its protein product is CASSPELGGSYEQYF.